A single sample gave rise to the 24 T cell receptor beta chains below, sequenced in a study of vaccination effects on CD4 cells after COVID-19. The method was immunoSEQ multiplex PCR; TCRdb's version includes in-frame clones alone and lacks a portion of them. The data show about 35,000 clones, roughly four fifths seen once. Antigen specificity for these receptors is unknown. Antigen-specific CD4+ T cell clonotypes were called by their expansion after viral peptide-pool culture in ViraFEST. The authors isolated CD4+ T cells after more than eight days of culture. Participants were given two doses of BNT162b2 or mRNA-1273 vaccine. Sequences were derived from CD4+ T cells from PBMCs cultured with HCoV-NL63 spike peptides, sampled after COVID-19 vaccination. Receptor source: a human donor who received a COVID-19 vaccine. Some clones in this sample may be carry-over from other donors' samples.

CDR3 amino acids: CASSIGPSGASDTQYF. CDR3 DNA sequence: TGTGCCAGTAGTATAGGTCCTAGCGGGGCGTCAGATACGCAGTATTTT. The chain links TRBV19 to TRBJ2-3; 9 bases match TRBD2. This CDR3 comprises 16 residues. Germline CDR1 is LNHDA and CDR2 is SQIVND (reference sequence). V lost 1 base to trimming and J lost 4 bases; unmatched junction nucleotides: 6.

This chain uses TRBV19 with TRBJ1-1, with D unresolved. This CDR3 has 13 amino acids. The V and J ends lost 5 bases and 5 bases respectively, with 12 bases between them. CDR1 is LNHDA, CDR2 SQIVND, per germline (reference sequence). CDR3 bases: TGTGCCAGTAGTGTCACAGAGAGAACTGAAGCTTTCTTT. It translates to CASSVTERTEAFF.

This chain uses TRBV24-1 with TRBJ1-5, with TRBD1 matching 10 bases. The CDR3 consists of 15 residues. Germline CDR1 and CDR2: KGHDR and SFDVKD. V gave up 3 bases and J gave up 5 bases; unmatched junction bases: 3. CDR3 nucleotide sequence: TGTGCCACCAGTGATCACGGACAGGGGGATCAGCCCCAGCATTTT. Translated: CATSDHGQGDQPQHF.

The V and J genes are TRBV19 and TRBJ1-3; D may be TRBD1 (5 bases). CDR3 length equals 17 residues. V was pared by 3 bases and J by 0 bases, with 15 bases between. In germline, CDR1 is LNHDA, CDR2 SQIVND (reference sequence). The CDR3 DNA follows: TGTGCCAGTAGTATTGTGGGGGGACTCCGCTCTGGAAACACCATATATTTT. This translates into CASSIVGGLRSGNTIYF.

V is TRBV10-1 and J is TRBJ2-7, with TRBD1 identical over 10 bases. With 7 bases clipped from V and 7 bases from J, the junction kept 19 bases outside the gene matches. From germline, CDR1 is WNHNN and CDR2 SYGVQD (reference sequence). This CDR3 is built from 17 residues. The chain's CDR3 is CASIPKFRDRGIREQYV. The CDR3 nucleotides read TGCGCCAGCATCCCGAAATTCCGGGACAGGGGAATCAGGGAGCAGTACGTC.

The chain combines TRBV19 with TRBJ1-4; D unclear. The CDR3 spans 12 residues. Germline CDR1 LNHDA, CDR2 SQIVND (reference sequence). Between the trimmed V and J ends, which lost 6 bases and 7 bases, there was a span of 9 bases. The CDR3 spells CASSNLVEKLFF. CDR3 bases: TGTGCCAGTAGCAACCTCGTTGAAAAACTGTTTTTT. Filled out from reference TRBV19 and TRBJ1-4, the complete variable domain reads DGGITQSPKYLFRKEGQNVTLSCEQNLNHDAMYWYRQDPGQGLRLIYYSQIVNDFQKGDIAEGYSVSREKKESFPLTVTSAQKNPTAFYLCASSNLVEKLFFGSGTQLSVL.

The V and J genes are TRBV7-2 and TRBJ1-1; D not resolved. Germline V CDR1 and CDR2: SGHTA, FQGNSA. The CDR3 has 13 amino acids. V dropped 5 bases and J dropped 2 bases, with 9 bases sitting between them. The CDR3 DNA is TGTGCCAGCAGCGGACGTGTTAACACTGAAGCTTTCTTT. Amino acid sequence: CASSGRVNTEAFF.

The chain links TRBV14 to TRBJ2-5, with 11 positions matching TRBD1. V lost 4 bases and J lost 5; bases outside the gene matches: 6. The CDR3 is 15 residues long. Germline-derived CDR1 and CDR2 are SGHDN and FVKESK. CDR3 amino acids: CASSPWTGGKETQYF. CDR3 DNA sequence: TGTGCCAGCAGCCCTTGGACAGGGGGCAAGGAGACCCAGTACTTC.

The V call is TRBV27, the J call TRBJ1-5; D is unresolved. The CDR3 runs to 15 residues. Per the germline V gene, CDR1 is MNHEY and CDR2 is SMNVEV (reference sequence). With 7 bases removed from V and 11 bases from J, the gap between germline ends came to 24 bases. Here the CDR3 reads CASTPGYGVPGAQHF. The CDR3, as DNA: TGTGCCAGCACCCCAGGTTACGGGGTCCCGGGAGCCCAGCATTTT.

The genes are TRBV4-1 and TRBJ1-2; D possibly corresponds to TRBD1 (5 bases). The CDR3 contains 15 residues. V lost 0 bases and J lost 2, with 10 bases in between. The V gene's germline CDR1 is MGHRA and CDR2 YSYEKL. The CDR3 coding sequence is TGCGCCAGCAGCCAAGACGACAGATACAACTATGGCTACACCTTC. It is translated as CASSQDDRYNYGYTF.

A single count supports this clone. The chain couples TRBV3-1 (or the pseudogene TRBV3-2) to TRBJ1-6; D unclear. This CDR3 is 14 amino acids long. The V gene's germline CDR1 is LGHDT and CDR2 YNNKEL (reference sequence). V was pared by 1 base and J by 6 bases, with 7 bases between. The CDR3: CASSQGDVNSPLHF. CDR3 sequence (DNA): TGTGCCAGCAGCCAAGGAGACGTTAATTCACCCCTCCACTTT.

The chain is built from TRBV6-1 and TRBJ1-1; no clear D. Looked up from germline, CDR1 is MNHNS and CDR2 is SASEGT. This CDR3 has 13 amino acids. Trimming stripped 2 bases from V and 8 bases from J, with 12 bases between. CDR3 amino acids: CASSEIGGTEAFF. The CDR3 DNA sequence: TGTGCCAGCAGTGAAATCGGTGGAACCGAAGCTTTCTTT.

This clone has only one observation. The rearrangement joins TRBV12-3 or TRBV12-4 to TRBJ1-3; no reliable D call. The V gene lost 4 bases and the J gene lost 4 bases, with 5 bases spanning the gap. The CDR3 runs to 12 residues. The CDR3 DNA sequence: TGTGCCAGCAGTTGGAGCGGAAACACCATATATTTT. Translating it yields CASSWSGNTIYF.

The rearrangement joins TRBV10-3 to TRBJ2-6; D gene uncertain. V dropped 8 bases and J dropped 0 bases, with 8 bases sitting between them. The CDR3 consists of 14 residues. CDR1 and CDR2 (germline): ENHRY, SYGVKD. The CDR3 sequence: CAIGSSSGANVLTF. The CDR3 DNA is TGTGCCATCGGGTCCAGCTCTGGGGCCAACGTCCTGACTTTC.

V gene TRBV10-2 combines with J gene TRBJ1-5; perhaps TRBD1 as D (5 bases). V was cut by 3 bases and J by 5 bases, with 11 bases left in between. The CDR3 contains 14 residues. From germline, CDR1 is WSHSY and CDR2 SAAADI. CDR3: CASSDRQPDQPQHF. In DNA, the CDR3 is TGCGCCAGCAGTGATAGACAGCCCGATCAGCCCCAGCATTTT.

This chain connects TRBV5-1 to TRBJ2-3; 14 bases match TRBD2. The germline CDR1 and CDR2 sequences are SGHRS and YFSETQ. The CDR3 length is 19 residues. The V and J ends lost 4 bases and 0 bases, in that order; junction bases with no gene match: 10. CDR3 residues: CASSPRRTSGGTSTDTQYF. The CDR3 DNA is TGCGCCAGCAGCCCCCGTCGGACTAGCGGGGGGACCAGCACAGATACGCAGTATTTT.

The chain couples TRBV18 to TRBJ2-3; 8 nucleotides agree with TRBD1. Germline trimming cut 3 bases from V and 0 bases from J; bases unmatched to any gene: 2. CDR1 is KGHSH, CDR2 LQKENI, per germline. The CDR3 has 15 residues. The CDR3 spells CASSPDRGSTDTQYF. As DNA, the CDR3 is TGTGCCAGCTCACCCGACAGGGGTAGCACAGATACGCAGTATTTT.

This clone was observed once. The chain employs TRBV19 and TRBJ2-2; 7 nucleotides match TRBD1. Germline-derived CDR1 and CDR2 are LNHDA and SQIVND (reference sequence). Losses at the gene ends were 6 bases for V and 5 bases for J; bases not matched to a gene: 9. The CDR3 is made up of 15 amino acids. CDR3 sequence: CASSPDRVGTGELFF. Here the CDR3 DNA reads TGTGCCAGTAGCCCTGACAGGGTAGGAACCGGGGAGCTGTTTTTT.

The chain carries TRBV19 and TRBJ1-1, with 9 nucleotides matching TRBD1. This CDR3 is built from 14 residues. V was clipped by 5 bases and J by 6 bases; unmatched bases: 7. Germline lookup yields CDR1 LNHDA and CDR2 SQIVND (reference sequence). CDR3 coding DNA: TGTGCCAGTAGTTCGGACAGGGGACGGCCTGAAGCTTTCTTT. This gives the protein CASSSDRGRPEAFF.

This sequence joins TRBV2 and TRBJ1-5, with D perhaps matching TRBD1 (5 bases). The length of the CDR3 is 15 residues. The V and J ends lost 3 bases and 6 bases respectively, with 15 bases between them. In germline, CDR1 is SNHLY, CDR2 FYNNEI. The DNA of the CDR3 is TGTGCCAGCAGTGACTCTGCGGGGGGGGTTCAGCCCCAGCATTTT. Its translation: CASSDSAGGVQPQHF.

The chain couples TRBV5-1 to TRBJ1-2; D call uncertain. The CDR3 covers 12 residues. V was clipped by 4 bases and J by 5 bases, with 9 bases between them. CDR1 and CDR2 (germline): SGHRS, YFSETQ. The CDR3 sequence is CASSDGGYGYTF. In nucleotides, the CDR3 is TGCGCCAGCAGCGATGGAGGATATGGCTACACCTTC.

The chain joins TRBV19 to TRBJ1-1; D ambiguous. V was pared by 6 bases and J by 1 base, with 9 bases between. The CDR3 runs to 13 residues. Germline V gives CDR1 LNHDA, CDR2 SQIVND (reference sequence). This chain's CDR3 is CASSYNTNTEAFF. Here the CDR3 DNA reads TGTGCCAGTAGCTACAACACGAACACTGAAGCTTTCTTT.

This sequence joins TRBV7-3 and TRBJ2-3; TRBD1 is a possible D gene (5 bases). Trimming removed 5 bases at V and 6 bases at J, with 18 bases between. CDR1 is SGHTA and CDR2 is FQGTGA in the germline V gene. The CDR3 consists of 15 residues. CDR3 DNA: TGTGCCAGCAGCCTCCATGGCCAGGGTTCCGATACGCAGTATTTT. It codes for CASSLHGQGSDTQYF.

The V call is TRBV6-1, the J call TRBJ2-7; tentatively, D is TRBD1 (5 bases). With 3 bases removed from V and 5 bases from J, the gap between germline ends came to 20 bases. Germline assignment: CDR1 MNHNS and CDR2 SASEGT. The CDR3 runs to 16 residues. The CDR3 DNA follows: TGTGCCAGCAGTGATGCCGCGACAGCGCGTCGGAACGAGCAGTACGTC. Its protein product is CASSDAATARRNEQYV.